Sequencing of this TCR beta chain was carried out in a study of shared clonotypes between healthy human individuals. Study context: For every donor, three CD4 naive, three CD4 memory, two CD8 naive and one CD8 memory plates were used. Study observations and caveats: Generally, naive subsets (rather than memory subsets) showed larger estimated richness. Naive CD4 clonotype sharing across several donors was approximately 5%.

The assay ran at deep level. Produced via immunoSEQ multiplex PCR; TCRdb's table is partial and in-frame only. Of some 2.1 million clones listed, about 95% are singletons. Germline lookup yields CDR1 SGHAT and CDR2 FQNNGV. The V gene end was trimmed by 5 bases and the J gene end by 0 bases; junction bases not matched to a gene: 5. This CDR3 is built from 15 residues. This clone was seen only once. Its target is unknown. Only CD45RO-negative cells positively selected for CCR7 counted as naive CD8 cells, so terminally differentiated effector memory CD45RA+ cells were excluded. The TCR sequence derives from a man aged 18 to 29 in good health. Input material: naive CD8+ T cells sorted from blood. The chain links TRBV11-2 to TRBJ2-3; the match to TRBD2 covers 7 bases. CDR3 residues: CASSPLAASTDTQYF. The CDR3 DNA reads TGTGCCAGCAGCCCGCTAGCGGCTAGCACAGATACGCAGTATTTT.